This TCR beta chain was sequenced in a study of blood T cells in healthy people across ages. The V and J ends lost 4 bases and 7 bases respectively, with 17 bases between them. The CDR3 has 15 residues. The germline CDR1 and CDR2 sequences are LGHDT and YNNKEL (reference sequence). For the second PCR, which ran for roughly 6 to 12 cycles, a sample-barcoded 5' primer and a J-beta primer mix were used. TCRdb reprocessed the 5' RACE reads via MiXCR and lists one record per CDR3 protein. Of fewer than 750,000 distinct CDR3 sequences listed, about 45% were seen once; the top ten hold 20% to 25%. What was sequenced was blood. V usage is TRBV3-1 and J usage is TRBJ2-1; possibly TRBD1 or TRBD2 for D (6 bases each). This receptor was identified in an elderly man in good health. CDR3 coding DNA: TGTGCCAGCAGCCCCCCGACGGGGGCCCAAAATGAGCAGTTCTTC. It is translated as CASSPPTGAQNEQFF.